Described below is a single TCR beta chain sequence and its context. Some clones are missing from TCRdb's copy, which holds only in-frame ones; the method was immunoSEQ multiplex PCR. The repertoire holds 390,000 or so clones, around nine tenths seen once, with 5% to 7% in the top ten. The entry originates in a study of control samples from healthy donors and cancer patients. V gave up 3 bases and J gave up 14 bases; unmatched junction bases: 3. CDR3 length: 11 residues. Per germline, CDR1 KGHDR and CDR2 SFDVKD. The chain combines TRBV24-1 with TRBJ2-1; 7 bases are a match to TRBD2. The receptor's source is a middle-aged man with head and neck cancer. Sequencing input: PBMCs. CDR3 in DNA: TGTGCCACCAGTGATCGGGGGGAAAAGTTCTTC. Its translation: CATSDRGEKFF.